One sample yielded the 10 T cell receptor beta chains listed below, sequenced in a study of T cell responses to AZD1222 COVID-19 vaccine. Profiled with immunoSEQ multiplex PCR; TCRdb holds only in-frame clones, not every one. The sample lists 90,000 to 130,000 clones, approximately 90% occurring once. The starting material was peripheral blood, obtained on day 0 of AZD1222 vaccination. The receptors stem from an adult in good health.

The chain is built from TRBV6-5 and TRBJ2-7; D gene unclear. The germline CDR1 and CDR2 sequences are MNHEY and SVGAGI. V lost 5 bases, J lost 2 bases, and 4 bases lay in between. The CDR3 has 11 residues. CDR3 residues: CASSRAYEQYF. In DNA, the CDR3 is TGTGCCAGCAGTAGGGCCTACGAGCAGTACTTC.

This clone appeared a single time. The V and J genes are TRBV24-1 and TRBJ1-2; no clear D. V lost 3 bases, J lost 8 bases, and 12 bases lay in between. This CDR3 comprises 13 residues. Germline CDR1 reads KGHDR; CDR2 reads SFDVKD. Here the CDR3 reads CATSDDSLGGYTF. The CDR3 DNA reads TGTGCCACCAGTGATGACTCCTTAGGCGGCTACACCTTC.

This chain connects TRBV11-2 to TRBJ2-2, with D possibly TRBD2 on 6 matching bases. CDR3 size: 20 residues. CDR1 is SGHAT and CDR2 is FQNNGV in the germline V gene. The V gene lost 0 bases and the J gene lost 2 bases, with 22 bases spanning the gap. The CDR3 reads CASSLDGGKGQIPNTGELFF. CDR3 bases: TGTGCCAGCAGCTTAGATGGGGGGAAGGGTCAGATACCTAACACCGGGGAGCTGTTTTTT.

This clone has just a few counts. The chain joins TRBV2 to TRBJ1-1; D ambiguous. CDR3 length equals 12 residues. Germline lookup yields CDR1 SNHLY and CDR2 FYNNEI. Between the trimmed V and J ends, which lost 5 bases and 8 bases, there was a span of 12 bases. In DNA, the CDR3 is TGTGCCAGCAGTCGGCAGACTCTCGAAGCTTTCTTT. This translates into CASSRQTLEAFF.

The genes are TRBV18 and TRBJ1-5; no firm D call. This CDR3 has 14 residues. V was pared by 3 bases and J by 0 bases, with 6 bases between. In germline, CDR1 is KGHSH, CDR2 LQKENI. In DNA form, the CDR3 reads TGTGCCAGCTCACCGGGCTATAGCAATCAGCCCCAGCATTTT. Translating it yields CASSPGYSNQPQHF.

This rearrangement joins TRBV5-1 to TRBJ1-1; perhaps TRBD1 as D (5 bases). This CDR3 comprises 13 residues. V was pared by 0 bases and J by 5 bases, with 8 bases between. CDR1 SGHRS and CDR2 YFSETQ come from the germline V gene. The DNA for the CDR3 is TGCGCCAGCAGCTTGGACAGGCGGACTGAAGCTTTCTTT. This sequence encodes CASSLDRRTEAFF.

This chain links TRBV6-5 with TRBJ1-1; TRBD1 might be the D (6 bases). Deletions cut 10 bases from V and 11 bases from J, with 23 bases between. The germline CDR1 and CDR2 sequences are MNHEY and SVGAGI. The CDR3 sequence is 13 residues long. The CDR3 region has the DNA TGTGCCACCGCGACAGGCGCTCCGTTGGGCGCTTTCTTT. Amino acids: CATATGAPLGAFF.

A single count supports this clone. The sample contains more than one DNA sequence encoding this CDR3. V gene TRBV5-1 combines with J gene TRBJ2-1; D is uncertain. In germline, CDR1 is SGHRS, CDR2 YFSETQ. The CDR3 loop spans 14 amino acids. With 0 bases removed from V and 5 bases from J, the gap between germline ends came to 9 bases. The CDR3 nucleotides are TGCGCCAGCAGCTTGGCGGATCTAAACAATGAGCAGTTCTTC. This codes for CASSLADLNNEQFF. The full variable domain, its missing parts supplied by reference TRBV5-1 and TRBJ2-1, is KAGVTQTPRYLIKTRGQQVTLSCSPISGHRSVSWYQQTPGQGLQFLFEYFSETQRNKGNFPGRFSGRQFSNSRSEMNVSTLELGDSALYLCASSLADLNNEQFFGPGTRLTVL.

The chain joins TRBV4-2 to TRBJ2-3; D is ambiguous. V was pared by 4 bases and J by 4 bases, with 6 bases between. From germline, CDR1 is LGHNA and CDR2 YNFKEQ. The CDR3 sequence is 12 residues long. This CDR3 is CASSLNSDTQYF. CDR3 nucleotide sequence: TGTGCCAGCAGCCTCAATTCAGATACGCAGTATTTT.

The CDR3 loop is CASSLAGGEEAFF. Here the CDR3 DNA reads TGTGCCAGCAGCTTAGCGGGAGGGGAGGAAGCTTTCTTT. The chain has TRBV7-9 and TRBJ1-1, with D possibly TRBD1 on 5 matching bases. V was pared by 0 bases and J by 8 bases, with 10 bases between. The CDR3 spans 13 residues. CDR1 SEHNR and CDR2 FQNEAQ come from the germline V gene (reference sequence).